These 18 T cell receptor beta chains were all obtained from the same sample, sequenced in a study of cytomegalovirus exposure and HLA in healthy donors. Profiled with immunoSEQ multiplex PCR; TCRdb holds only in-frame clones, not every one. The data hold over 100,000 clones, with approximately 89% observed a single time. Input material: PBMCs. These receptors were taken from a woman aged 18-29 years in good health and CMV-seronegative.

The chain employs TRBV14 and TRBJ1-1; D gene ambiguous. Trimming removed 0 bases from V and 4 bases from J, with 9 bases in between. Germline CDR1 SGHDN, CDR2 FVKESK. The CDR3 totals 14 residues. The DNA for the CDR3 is TGTGCCAGCAGCCAAGATCGCGGGATCACTGAAGCTTTCTTT. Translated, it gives CASSQDRGITEAFF.

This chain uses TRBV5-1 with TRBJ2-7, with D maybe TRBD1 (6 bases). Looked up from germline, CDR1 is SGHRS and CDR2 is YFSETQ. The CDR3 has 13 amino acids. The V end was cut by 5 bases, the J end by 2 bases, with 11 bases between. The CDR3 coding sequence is TGCGCCAGCAGTCGGGACATAGCCTACGAGCAGTACTTC. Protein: CASSRDIAYEQYF.

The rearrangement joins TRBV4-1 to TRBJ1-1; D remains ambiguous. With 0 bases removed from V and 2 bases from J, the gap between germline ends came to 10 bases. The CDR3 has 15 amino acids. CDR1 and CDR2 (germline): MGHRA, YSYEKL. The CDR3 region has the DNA TGCGCCAGCAGCCAAGAACGTCGGGGAAACACTGAAGCTTTCTTT. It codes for CASSQERRGNTEAFF.

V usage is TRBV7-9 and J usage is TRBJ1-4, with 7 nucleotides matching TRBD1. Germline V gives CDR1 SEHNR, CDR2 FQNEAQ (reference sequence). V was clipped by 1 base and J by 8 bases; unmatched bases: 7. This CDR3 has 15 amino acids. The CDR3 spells CASSLDQTGREKLFF. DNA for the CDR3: TGTGCCAGCAGCTTAGATCAGACAGGGCGCGAAAAACTGTTTTTT.

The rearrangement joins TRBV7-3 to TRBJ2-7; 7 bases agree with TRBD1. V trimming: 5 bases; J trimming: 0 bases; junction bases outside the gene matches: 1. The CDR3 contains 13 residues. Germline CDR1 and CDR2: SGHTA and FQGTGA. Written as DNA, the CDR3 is TGTGCCAGCAGCCGGGACAGCTCCTACGAGCAGTACTTC. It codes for CASSRDSSYEQYF.

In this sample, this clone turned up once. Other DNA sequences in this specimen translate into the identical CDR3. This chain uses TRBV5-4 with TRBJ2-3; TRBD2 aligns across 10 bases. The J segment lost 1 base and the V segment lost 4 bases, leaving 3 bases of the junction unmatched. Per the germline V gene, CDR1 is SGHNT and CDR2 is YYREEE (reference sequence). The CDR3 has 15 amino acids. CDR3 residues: CASSLTSGGTDTQYF. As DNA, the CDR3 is TGTGCCAGCAGCCTAACTAGCGGGGGCACAGATACGCAGTATTTT.

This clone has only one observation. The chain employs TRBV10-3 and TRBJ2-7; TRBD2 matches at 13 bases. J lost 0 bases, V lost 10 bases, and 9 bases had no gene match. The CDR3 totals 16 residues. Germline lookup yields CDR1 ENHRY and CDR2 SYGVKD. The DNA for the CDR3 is TGTGCCACCACGACTAGCGGGGGGCCTAGCTCCTACGAGCAGTACTTC. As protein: CATTTSGGPSSYEQYF.

The DNA of the CDR3 is TGTGCCAGTAGTATTCCATCGGCAGGCCCCAATGAAGCTTTCTTT. Protein product: CASSIPSAGPNEAFF. The V call is TRBV19, the J call TRBJ1-1; D remains ambiguous. This CDR3 region has 15 residues. The V end lost 3 bases, the J end lost 7 bases, and 18 bases lay between the germline ends. Per germline, CDR1 LNHDA and CDR2 SQIVND (reference sequence).

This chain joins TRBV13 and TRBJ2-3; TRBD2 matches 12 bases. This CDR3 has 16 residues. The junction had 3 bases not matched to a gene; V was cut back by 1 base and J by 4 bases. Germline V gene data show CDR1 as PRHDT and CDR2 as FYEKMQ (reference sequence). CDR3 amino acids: CASSLEPSGGADTQYF. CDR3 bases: TGTGCCAGCAGCTTAGAGCCTAGCGGGGGGGCAGATACGCAGTATTTT.

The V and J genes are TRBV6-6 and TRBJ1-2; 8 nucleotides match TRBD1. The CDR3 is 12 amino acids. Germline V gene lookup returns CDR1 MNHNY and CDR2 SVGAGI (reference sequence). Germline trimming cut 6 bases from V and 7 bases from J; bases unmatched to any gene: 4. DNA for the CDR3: TGTGCCAGCAGCTCTGGGACAGGTGGCTACACCTTC. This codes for CASSSGTGGYTF.

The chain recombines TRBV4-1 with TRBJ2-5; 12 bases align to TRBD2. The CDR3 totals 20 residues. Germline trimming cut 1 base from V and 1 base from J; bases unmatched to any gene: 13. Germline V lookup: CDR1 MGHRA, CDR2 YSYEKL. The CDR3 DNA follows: TGCGCCAGCAGCCAAGTGATGGTTGGACTAGCGGGGCTAACCCAAGAGACCCAGTACTTC. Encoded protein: CASSQVMVGLAGLTQETQYF.

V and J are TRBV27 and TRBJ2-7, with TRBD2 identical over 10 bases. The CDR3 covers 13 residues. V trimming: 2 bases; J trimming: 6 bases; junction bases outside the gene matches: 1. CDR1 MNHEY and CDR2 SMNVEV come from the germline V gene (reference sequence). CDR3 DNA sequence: TGTGCCAGCAGTTTAACTAGCGGGGTCGAGCAGTACTTC. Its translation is CASSLTSGVEQYF.

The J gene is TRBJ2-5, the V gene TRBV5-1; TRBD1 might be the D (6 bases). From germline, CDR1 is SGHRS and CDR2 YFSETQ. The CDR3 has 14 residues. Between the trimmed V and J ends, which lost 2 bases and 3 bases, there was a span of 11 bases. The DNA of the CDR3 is TGCGCCAGCAGCTTAGGACAGTTCGAAGAGACCCAGTACTTC. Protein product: CASSLGQFEETQYF.

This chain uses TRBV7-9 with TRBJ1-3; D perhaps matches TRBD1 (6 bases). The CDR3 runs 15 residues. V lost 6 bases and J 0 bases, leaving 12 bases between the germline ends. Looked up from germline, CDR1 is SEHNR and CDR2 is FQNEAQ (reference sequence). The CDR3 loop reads CASRQGASSGNTIYF. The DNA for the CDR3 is TGTGCCAGCAGACAGGGAGCTAGCTCTGGAAACACCATATATTTT.

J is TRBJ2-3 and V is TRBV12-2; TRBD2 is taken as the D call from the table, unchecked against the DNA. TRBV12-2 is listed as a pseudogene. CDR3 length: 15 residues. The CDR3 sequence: CASCRGALTRDTQYF. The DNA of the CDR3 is TGTGCAAGTTGCCGGGGGGCCCTGACTCGAGATACGCAGTATTTT.

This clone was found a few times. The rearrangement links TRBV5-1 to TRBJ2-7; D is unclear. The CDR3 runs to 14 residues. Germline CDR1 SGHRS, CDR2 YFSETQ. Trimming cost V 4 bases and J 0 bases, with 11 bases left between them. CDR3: CASSIEIYSYEQYF. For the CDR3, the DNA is TGCGCCAGCAGCATAGAGATCTACTCCTACGAGCAGTACTTC.

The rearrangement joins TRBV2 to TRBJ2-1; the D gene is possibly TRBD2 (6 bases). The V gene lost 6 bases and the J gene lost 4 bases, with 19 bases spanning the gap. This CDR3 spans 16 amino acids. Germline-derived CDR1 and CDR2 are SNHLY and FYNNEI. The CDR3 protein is CASRVLGGWAYNEQFF. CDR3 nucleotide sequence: TGTGCCAGCAGAGTCTTGGGGGGTTGGGCTTACAATGAGCAGTTCTTC.

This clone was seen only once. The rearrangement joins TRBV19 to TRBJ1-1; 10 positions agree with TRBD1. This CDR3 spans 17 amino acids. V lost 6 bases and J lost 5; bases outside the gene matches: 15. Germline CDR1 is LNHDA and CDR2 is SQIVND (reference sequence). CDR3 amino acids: CASSKIAIPGQGTEAFF. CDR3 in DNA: TGTGCCAGTAGCAAAATAGCTATTCCGGGACAGGGGACTGAAGCTTTCTTT. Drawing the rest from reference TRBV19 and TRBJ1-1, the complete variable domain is DGGITQSPKYLFRKEGQNVTLSCEQNLNHDAMYWYRQDPGQGLRLIYYSQIVNDFQKGDIAEGYSVSREKKESFPLTVTSAQKNPTAFYLCASSKIAIPGQGTEAFFGQGTRLTVV.